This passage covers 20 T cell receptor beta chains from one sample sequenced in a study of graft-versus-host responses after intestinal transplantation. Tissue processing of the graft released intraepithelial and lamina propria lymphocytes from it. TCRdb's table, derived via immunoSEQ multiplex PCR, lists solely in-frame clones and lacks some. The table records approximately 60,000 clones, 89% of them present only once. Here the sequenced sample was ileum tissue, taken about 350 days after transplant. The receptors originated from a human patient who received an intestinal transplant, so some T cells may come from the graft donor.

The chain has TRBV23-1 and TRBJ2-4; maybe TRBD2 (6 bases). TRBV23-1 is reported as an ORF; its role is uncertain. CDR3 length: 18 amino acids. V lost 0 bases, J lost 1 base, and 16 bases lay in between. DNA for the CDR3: TGCGCCAGCAGTCAATCGTGGCGGGGTAGCTATGCCAAAAACATTCAGTACTTC. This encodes CASSQSWRGSYAKNIQYF.

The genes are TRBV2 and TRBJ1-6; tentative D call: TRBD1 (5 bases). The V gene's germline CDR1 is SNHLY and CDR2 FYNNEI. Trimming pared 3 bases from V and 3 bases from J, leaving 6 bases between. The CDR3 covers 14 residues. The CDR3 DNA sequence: TGTGCCAGCAGTGAGGGGGGCTATAATTCACCCCTCCACTTT. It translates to CASSEGGYNSPLHF.

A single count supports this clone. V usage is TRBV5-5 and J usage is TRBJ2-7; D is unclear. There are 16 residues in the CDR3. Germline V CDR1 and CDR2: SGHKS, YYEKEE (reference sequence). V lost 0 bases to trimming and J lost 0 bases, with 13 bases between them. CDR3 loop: CASSLDPAGYSYEQYF. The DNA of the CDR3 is TGTGCCAGCAGCTTGGATCCGGCCGGCTACTCCTACGAGCAGTACTTC.

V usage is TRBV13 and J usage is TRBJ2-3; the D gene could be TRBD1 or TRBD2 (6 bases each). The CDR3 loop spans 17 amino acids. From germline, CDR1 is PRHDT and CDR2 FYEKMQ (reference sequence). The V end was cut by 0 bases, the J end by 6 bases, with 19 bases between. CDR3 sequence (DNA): TGTGCCAGCAGCTTAGGAATCCGACTAGGGGGAGCCGATACGCAGTATTTT. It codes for CASSLGIRLGGADTQYF. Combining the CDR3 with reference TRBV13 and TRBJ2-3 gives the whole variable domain AAGVIQSPRHLIKEKRETATLKCYPIPRHDTVYWYQQGPGQDPQFLISFYEKMQSDKGSIPDRFSAQQFSDYHSELNMSSLELGDSALYFCASSLGIRLGGADTQYFGPGTRLTVL.

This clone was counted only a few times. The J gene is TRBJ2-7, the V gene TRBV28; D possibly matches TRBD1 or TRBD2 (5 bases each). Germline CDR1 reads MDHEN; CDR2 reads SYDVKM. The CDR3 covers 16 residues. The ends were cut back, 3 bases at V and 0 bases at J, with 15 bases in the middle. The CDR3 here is CASSFRGGLSSYEQYF. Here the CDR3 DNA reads TGTGCCAGCAGTTTCCGGGGCGGGTTAAGCTCCTACGAGCAGTACTTC.

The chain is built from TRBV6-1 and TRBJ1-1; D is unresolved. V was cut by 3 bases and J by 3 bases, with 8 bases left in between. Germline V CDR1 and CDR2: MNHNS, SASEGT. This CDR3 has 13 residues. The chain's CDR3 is CASSDWVYTEAFF. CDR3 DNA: TGTGCCAGCAGTGACTGGGTATACACTGAAGCTTTCTTT.

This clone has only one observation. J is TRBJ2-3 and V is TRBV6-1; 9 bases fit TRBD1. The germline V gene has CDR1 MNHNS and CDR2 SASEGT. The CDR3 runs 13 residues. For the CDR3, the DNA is TGTGTAGGAGGGACAGGGAAGAGAGATACGCAGTATTTT. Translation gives CVGGTGKRDTQYF.

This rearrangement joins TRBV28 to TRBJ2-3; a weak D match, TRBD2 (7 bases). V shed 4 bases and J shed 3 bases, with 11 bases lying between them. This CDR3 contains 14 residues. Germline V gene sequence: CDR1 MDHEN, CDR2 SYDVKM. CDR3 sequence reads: CASSYRGGTDTQYF. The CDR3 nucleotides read TGTGCCAGCAGTTATAGGGGGGGGACAGATACGCAGTATTTT.

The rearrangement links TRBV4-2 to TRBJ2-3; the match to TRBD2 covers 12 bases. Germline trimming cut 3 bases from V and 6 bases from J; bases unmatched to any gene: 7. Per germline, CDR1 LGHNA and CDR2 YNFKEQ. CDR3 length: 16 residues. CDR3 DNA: TGTGCCAGCAGCCACAACCCTAGCGGGGGGGGTGATACGCAGTATTTT. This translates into CASSHNPSGGGDTQYF.

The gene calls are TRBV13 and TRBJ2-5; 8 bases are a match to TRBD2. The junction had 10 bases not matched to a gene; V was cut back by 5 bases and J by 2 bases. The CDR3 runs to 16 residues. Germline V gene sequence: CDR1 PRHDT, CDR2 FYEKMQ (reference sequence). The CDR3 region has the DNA TGTGCCAGCAGCCTGGGGGTAGCGGGATATCAAGAGACCCAGTACTTC. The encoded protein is CASSLGVAGYQETQYF.

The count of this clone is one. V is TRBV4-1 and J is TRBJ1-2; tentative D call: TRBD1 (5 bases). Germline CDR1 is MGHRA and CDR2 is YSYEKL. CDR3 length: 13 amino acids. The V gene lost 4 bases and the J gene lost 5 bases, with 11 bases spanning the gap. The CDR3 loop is CASSLDSLYGYTF. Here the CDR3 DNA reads TGCGCCAGCAGCCTAGACAGCCTATATGGCTACACCTTC.

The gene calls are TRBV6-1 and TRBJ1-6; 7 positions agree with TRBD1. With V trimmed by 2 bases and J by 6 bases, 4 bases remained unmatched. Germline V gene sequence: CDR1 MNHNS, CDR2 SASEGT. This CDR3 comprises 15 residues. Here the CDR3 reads CASSERQGGNSPLHF. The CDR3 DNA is TGTGCCAGCAGTGAAAGACAGGGAGGTAATTCACCCCTCCACTTT.

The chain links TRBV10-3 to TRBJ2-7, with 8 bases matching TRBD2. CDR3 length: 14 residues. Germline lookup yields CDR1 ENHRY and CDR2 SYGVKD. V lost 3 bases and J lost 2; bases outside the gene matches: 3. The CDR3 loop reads CAISDRRGAYEQYF. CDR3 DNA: TGTGCCATCAGTGATAGGCGGGGGGCCTACGAGCAGTACTTC.

CDR3 in amino acids: CASSPTPGTSNPTQETQYF. In nucleotides, the CDR3 is TGTGCCAGCAGTCCCACCCCCGGGACTAGCAACCCTACGCAAGAGACCCAGTACTTC. The V gene is TRBV2, the J gene TRBJ2-5; 9 positions agree with TRBD2. The germline V gene encodes CDR1 SNHLY and CDR2 FYNNEI. Trimming at V came to 5 bases and at J to 2 bases, leaving 18 bases not matched to a gene. There are 19 residues in the CDR3. The full variable domain, its missing parts supplied by reference TRBV2 and TRBJ2-5, is EPEVTQTPSHQVTQMGQEVILRCVPISNHLYFYWYRQILGQKVEFLVSFYNNEISEKSEIFDDQFSVERPDGSNFTLKIRSTKLEDSAMYFCASSPTPGTSNPTQETQYFGPGTRLLVL.

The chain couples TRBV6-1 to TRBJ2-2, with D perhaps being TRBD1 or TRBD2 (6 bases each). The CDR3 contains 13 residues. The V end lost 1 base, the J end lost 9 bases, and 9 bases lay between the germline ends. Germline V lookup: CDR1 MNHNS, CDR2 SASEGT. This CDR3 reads CASSEGGARELFF. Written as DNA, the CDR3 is TGTGCCAGCAGTGAAGGGGGGGCTAGGGAGCTGTTTTTT.

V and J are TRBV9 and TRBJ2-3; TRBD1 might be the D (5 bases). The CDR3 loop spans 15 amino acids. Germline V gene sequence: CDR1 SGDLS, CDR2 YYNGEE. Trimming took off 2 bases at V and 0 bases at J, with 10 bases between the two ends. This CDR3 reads CASSVLKGSTDTQYF. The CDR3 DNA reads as TGTGCCAGCAGCGTCCTAAAGGGGAGCACAGATACGCAGTATTTT. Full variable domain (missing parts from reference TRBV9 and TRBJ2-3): DSGVTQTPKHLITATGQRVTLRCSPRSGDLSVYWYQQSLDQGLQFLIQYYNGEERAKGNILERFSAQQFPDLHSELNLSSLELGDSALYFCASSVLKGSTDTQYFGPGTRLTVL.

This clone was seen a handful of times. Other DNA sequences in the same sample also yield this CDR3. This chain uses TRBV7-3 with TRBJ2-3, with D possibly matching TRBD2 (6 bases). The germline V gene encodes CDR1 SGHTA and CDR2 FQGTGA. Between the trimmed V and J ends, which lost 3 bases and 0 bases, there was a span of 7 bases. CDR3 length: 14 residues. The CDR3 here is CASSLGTSTDTQYF. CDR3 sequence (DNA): TGTGCCAGCAGCTTGGGGACTAGCACAGATACGCAGTATTTT. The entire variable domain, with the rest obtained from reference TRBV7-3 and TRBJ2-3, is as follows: GAGVSQTPSNKVTEKGKYVELRCDPISGHTALYWYRQSLGQGPEFLIYFQGTGAADDSGLPNDRFFAVRPEGSVSTLKIQRTERGDSAVYLCASSLGTSTDTQYFGPGTRLTVL.

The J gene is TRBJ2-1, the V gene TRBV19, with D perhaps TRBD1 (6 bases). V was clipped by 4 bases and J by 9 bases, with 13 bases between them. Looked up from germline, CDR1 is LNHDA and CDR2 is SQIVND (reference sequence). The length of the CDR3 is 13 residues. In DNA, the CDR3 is TGTGCCAGTAGTAGGGGGTTAGGGGGTGAGCAGTTCTTC. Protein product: CASSRGLGGEQFF.

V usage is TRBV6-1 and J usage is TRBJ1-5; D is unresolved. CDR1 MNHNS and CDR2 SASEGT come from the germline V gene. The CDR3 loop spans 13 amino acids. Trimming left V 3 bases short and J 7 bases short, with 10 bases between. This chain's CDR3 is CASSELPGQPQHF. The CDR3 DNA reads TGTGCCAGCAGTGAGCTCCCTGGGCAGCCCCAGCATTTT.

CDR3 coding DNA: TGTGCCAGCAGCCCGTTAGGGGGCGGCAATCAGCCCCAGCATTTT. It specifies CASSPLGGGNQPQHF. The V and J genes are TRBV6-5 and TRBJ1-5; 7 nucleotides agree with TRBD1. The J segment lost 2 bases and the V segment lost 6 bases, leaving 7 bases of the junction unmatched. Germline CDR1 and CDR2: MNHEY and SVGAGI. This CDR3 is 15 amino acids long.